This T cell receptor beta chain was sequenced during a study of vaccination effects on CD4 cells after COVID-19. Findings and caveats of the study: Convalescent patients were scarce in the study, and it lacked early post-infection timepoints. There was only 1 of 255 vaccine-induced clones in healthy vaccinees that cross-reacted with common cold coronaviruses.

Subsequent to a culture period of around 10 days, CD4+ T cells were isolated. Testing of the vaccine recipients showed negative nucleocapsid antibodies and no prior SARS-CoV-2 infection. At days 3 and 7, half of the medium was exchanged for IL-2 medium. Profiling relied on immunoSEQ multiplex PCR, and the TCRdb table lists in-frame clones only, not all of them. The sample carries about 25,000 clones, roughly four fifths recorded once. Germline V lookup: CDR1 SGHRS, CDR2 YFSETQ. CDR3 size: 15 residues. V lost 5 bases, J lost 2 bases, and 7 bases stayed unmatched. Turning to this clone: The antigen is undetermined.

V usage is TRBV5-1 and J usage is TRBJ2-1; 7 nucleotides match TRBD2. The sequencing here drew on CD4+ T cells from PBMCs cultured without peptide, taken before COVID-19 vaccination. The receptor's source is a human donor who received a COVID-19 vaccine. CDR3 residues: CASSSGTTTYNEQFF. For the CDR3, the DNA is TGCGCCAGCAGTTCCGGGACTACTACCTACAATGAGCAGTTCTTC.